The rows below give T cell receptor beta chains drawn from one sample of a study of kidney transplant recipient with SARS-CoV-2 infection. One entry per CDR3 protein results from TCRdb running MiXCR on the reads. The sample includes fewer than 250,000 distinct CDR3 sequences, about 30% of them seen just once. Sequenced material: a blood sample, taken at baseline and on roughly day 110 from a kidney transplant recipient. The receptors derive from a male patient between 25 and 39 years old who had COVID-19 and was a kidney transplant recipient. Some T cells may possibly be graft donor cells. Each CDR3 is given with its conserved first and last residue. The order of the fields is V gene, D gene, clone size, J gene, CDR3 length, CDR3 DNA, CDR3 protein. D genes are given only for firm matches. Size tells how often a clone was seen (once, few, many) or the class of an expanded clone, and some rows leave it out.

>TRBV20-1|TRBD2|many|TRBJ2-5|13
TGCAGTGGGGCGGGGGACCTACAAGAGACCCAGTACTTC
CSGAGDLQETQYF
>TRBV10-2|TRBD2|few|TRBJ2-1|15
TGCGCCAGCGGGGATGAGCGGGGCACCTACAATGAGCAGTTCTTC
CASGDERGTYNEQFF
>TRBV7-2|-|many|TRBJ1-2|17
TGTGCCAGCAGCATCAGGAACAGAGACGGAAAGACCTATGGCTACACCTTC
CASSIRNRDGKTYGYTF
>TRBV29-1|TRBD2|few|TRBJ2-5|13
TGCAGCGTTGGAGGTCTAGCGGGGGGTACCCAGTACTTC
CSVGGLAGGTQYF
>TRBV2|-|many|TRBJ2-5|11
TGTGCCAGCAAGCTAGCGGAGACCCAGTACTTC
CASKLAETQYF
>TRBV2|-|many|TRBJ1-1|13
TGTGCCAGCAGCCAGCAGTTGAACACTGAAGCTTTCTTT
CASSQQLNTEAFF
>TRBV9|-|-|TRBJ2-3|17
TGTGCCAGCACGCGACGCTGGGGGGCTTCTTCGACAGATACGCAGTATTTT
CASTRRWGASSTDTQYF
>TRBV4-2|-|many|TRBJ1-1|14
TGTGCCAGCAGCCAAGGGGGCGCCTTCACTGAAGCTTTCTTT
CASSQGGAFTEAFF
>TRBV13|-|many|TRBJ1-1|13
TGTGCCAGCAGCCTCTCTCCGAGGACTGAAGCTTTCTTT
CASSLSPRTEAFF
>TRBV7-5|-|few|TRBJ1-2|19
-
CISVPEGIFEVGKTYGYTF
>TRBV9|-|-|TRBJ2-3|15
TGTGCCAGCAGCGTAGCGGGGTCCCGAATAGATACGCAGTATTTT
CASSVAGSRIDTQYF
>TRBV6-5|-|many|TRBJ2-7|17
TGTGCCAGCAGTCCCGCCCCAGTAACCTTGGGGTCCTACGAGCAGTACTTC
CASSPAPVTLGSYEQYF
>TRBV6-5|-|many|TRBJ2-3|14
TGTGCCAGCAGCCTTAACGCCCCGCTGGATACGCAGTATTTT
CASSLNAPLDTQYF
>TRBV25-1|-|many|TRBJ1-1|18
TGTGCCAGCAGTGACTCTGGCCAGGGAGGTCGGGGGCACACTGAAGCTTTCTTT
CASSDSGQGGRGHTEAFF
>TRBV3-1|-|many|TRBJ1-2|17
TGTGCCAGCAGCGATGCACGCACCCTTCGAAAGACCTATGGCTACACCTTC
CASSDARTLRKTYGYTF
>TRBV7-4|-|few|TRBJ1-2|17
TGTGCCAGCAGCCAATCAGATTCAGCTCGAAAGACCTATGGCTACACCTTC
CASSQSDSARKTYGYTF
>TRBV7-2|-|many|TRBJ1-5|17
TGTGCCAGCAGCTTAGGGGGGTGGTGGGGAGGGAATCAGCCCCAGCATTTT
CASSLGGWWGGNQPQHF
>TRBV12-3/TRBV12-4|-|-|TRBJ2-5|13
TGTGCCAGCAGTCCCCAGGGGCAAGAGACCCAGTACTTC
CASSPQGQETQYF
>TRBV30|-|-|TRBJ2-4|14
TGTGCCTGGACAAAAGGGGGGAATATGAACATTCAGTACTTC
CAWTKGGNMNIQYF
>TRBV24-1|-|many|TRBJ2-1|21
TGTGCCACCAGTGATCGCCGATTCGGACAGGGGGGACTAGCGGCCTACAATGAGCAGTTCTTC
CATSDRRFGQGGLAAYNEQFF
>TRBV9|TRBD2|many|TRBJ2-2|16
TGTGCCAGCAGCCAAGGGACTACCTCGAACACCGGGGAGCTGTTTTTT
CASSQGTTSNTGELFF
>TRBV3-1|-|few|TRBJ1-2|17
TGTGCCAGCAGCTCAAAATTCACCCTTCGAAAGACCTATGGCTACACCTTC
CASSSKFTLRKTYGYTF